One TCR beta chain is described in this entry. The antigen is unknown. The source of the sample is a study of T cell responses to AZD1222 COVID-19 vaccine. Findings and limits, study-wide: The study found vaccine-associated CD4 TCRs spanning spike, dominant at 160-218 and 743-854. Clonal diversity may have been underestimated in mostly white British donors. Among those given AZD1222, only 6 or 7 were seropositive at baseline.

This CDR3 contains 17 residues. Germline V lookup: CDR1 ENHRY, CDR2 SYGVKD. The ends lost 8 bases at V and 1 base at J; junction bases unmatched: 15. Produced via immunoSEQ multiplex PCR; TCRdb's table is partial and in-frame only. The sample lists 130,000 to 150,000 clones; 93% were seen once. The chain is built from TRBV10-3 and TRBJ2-5, with TRBD2 identical over 8 bases. The starting material was peripheral blood, obtained after recovery from COVID-19. The TCR was taken from an adult who had recovered from COVID-19. The CDR3 sequence is CAISGMGLAGLQETQYF. The CDR3 region has the DNA TGTGCCATCTCGGGGATGGGGCTAGCGGGCCTCCAAGAGACCCAGTACTTC.